Below are 8 T cell receptor beta chains sequenced from a single sample in a study of tumor-infiltrating lymphocytes in primary liver carcinoma. RNA was extracted from whole blood without cell sorting, alongside germline DNA. The input was 450 to 550 ng total RNA; TCR beta cDNA was made from it with a constant-region primer. For TCR beta, libraries were produced by three nested multiplex PCR rounds using slightly modified ARM-PCR. The first two PCR rounds used TRBV1-TRBV30 primers with a Cbeta primer, about 9 cycles each. TCRdb re-analysed the multiplex PCR reads in MiXCR, keeping a single row per CDR3 protein. The table records about 320,000 distinct CDR3 sequences, 50% to 70% of them present only once. Sequenced: peripheral blood. These receptors came from a man aged 40-55 years with primary liver carcinoma and hepatitis B virus infection.

This clonotype was recorded at least ten times. One junction end does not reproduce the germline sequence, and a read error may be involved. This sequence joins TRBV5-1 and TRBJ2-3, with unresolved D. This CDR3 is built from 11 residues. Per germline, CDR1 SGHRS and CDR2 YFSETQ. This chain's CDR3 is CASSLEDTQYF. DNA of the CDR3: TGTGCCAGCAGCTTGGAAGATACGCAGTATTTT.

This chain joins TRBV14 and TRBJ2-3, with 9 positions matching TRBD1. Trimming at V came to 3 bases and at J to 6 bases, leaving 7 bases not matched to a gene. Per the germline V gene, CDR1 is SGHDN and CDR2 is FVKESK. CDR3 size: 15 residues. The CDR3 region is CASSHVPGQGDTQYF. The CDR3 nucleotides are TGTGCCAGCAGCCATGTTCCGGGACAGGGTGATACGCAGTATTTT.

Comment on this clonotype: A much larger clone lies a single base off, so this may be a read error. The rearrangement uses TRBV11-2 and TRBJ2-3; D gene unclear. The ends were cut back, 6 bases at V and 0 bases at J, with 13 bases in the middle. Germline V gene lookup returns CDR1 SGHAT and CDR2 FQNNGV. The CDR3 length is 15 residues. The CDR3 spells CASSLGSPSTDTQYF. The CDR3 bases are TGTGCCAGCAGTCTAGGATCCCCTAGCACAGATACGCAGTATTTT. Using reference TRBV11-2 and TRBJ2-3 for the parts outside the CDR3, the full variable domain is EAGVAQSPRYKIIEKRQSVAFWCNPISGHATLYWYQQILGQGPKLLIQFQNNGVVDDSQLPKDRFSAERLKGVDSTLKIQPAKLEDSAVYLCASSLGSPSTDTQYFGPGTRLTVL.

With regard to this clonotype: This could be a read error, since a much larger clone is one nucleotide away. The J gene is TRBJ2-3, the V gene TRBV6-5; 8 nucleotides line up with TRBD1. The CDR3 is 12 amino acids. CDR1 MNHEY and CDR2 SVGAGI come from the germline V gene. CDR3 sequence: CASRGQADTRYF. The CDR3 DNA follows: TGTGCCAGCAGGGGACAGGCAGATACGCGGTATTTT.

The chain employs TRBV7-3 and TRBJ2-3; D is unresolved. Germline V CDR1 and CDR2: SGHTA, FQGTGA. The CDR3 consists of 14 residues. V lost 1 base, J lost 1 base, and 6 bases lay in between. This chain's CDR3 is CASSLIAGTDTQYF. CDR3 sequence (DNA): TGTGCCAGCAGCTTAATTGCGGGCACAGATACGCAGTATTTT.

The gene calls are TRBV28 and TRBJ1-5; D gene ambiguous. The V and J ends lost 1 base and 7 bases respectively, with 14 bases between them. Germline CDR1 reads MDHEN; CDR2 reads SYDVKM. The length of the CDR3 is 15 residues. The CDR3 sequence: CASSLLAELNQPQHF. Written as DNA, the CDR3 is TGTGCCAGCAGTTTATTGGCAGAGTTGAACCAGCCCCAGCATTTT.

V and J are TRBV12-3 or TRBV12-4 and TRBJ2-1; tentatively, D is TRBD1 or TRBD2 (5 bases each). V gave up 10 bases and J gave up 5 bases, with 21 bases separating them. The CDR3 runs to 15 residues. The CDR3 DNA is TGTGCCAACAGGACCCGGGATAGGGGTAACAATGAGCAGTTCTTC. This codes for CANRTRDRGNNEQFF.

This clonotype came up many times. This chain joins TRBV12-3 or TRBV12-4 and TRBJ1-1, with 9 bases aligning to TRBD1. With V trimmed by 8 bases and J by 5 bases, 3 bases remained unmatched. The CDR3 runs to 12 residues. The CDR3 sequence: CASGGQGTEAFF. The CDR3 region has the DNA TGTGCCAGCGGAGGACAGGGGACTGAAGCTTTCTTT.